This T cell receptor beta chain originates from a study of T cell repertoires in cytomegalovirus infection. Across the study: The study used recently identified HLA-C-restricted and well-studied HLA-B-restricted CMV epitopes. Matching HLA type, along with CMV infection, was indicated by public TCR beta signatures.

The V gene lost 4 bases and the J gene lost 4 bases, with 19 bases spanning the gap. The CDR3 is 16 residues long. Germline values: CDR1 LGHNA, CDR2 YNFKEQ. TCRdb reanalysed the reads using MiXCR and keeps one entry per CDR3 protein. The repertoire holds about 830,000 distinct CDR3 sequences, with 32% as singletons. Whole-study results and caveats: CMV carriers with the relevant HLA were identified by cumulative public TCR beta family frequency. Dominating the ex vivo response were HLA-C-restricted CMV-specific TCR beta clonotypes.

There are many counts of this clonotype. The antigen remains unidentified. This clonotype originated in a human donor in good health (CMV status not recorded). Some clones in this sample may be carry-over from other donors' samples. The sample consisted of cultured CD8+ T cells from PBMCs, taken from culture after CMV antigen stimulation. The chain uses TRBV4-2 and TRBJ1-2; no definite D call. CDR3 coding DNA: TGTGCCAGCAGCCCAGCCAACAAGGACCGTTTCTATGGCTACACCTTC. Translation gives CASSPANKDRFYGYTF.